Listed below are T cell receptor beta chains from one sample, sequenced in a study of identifying expanded T cells in peripheral blood. Measured with immunoSEQ multiplex PCR; TCRdb has only the in-frame clones, and not every one. Here the sample spans about 89,000 clones, around 88% being singletons. Sequencing was performed on blood. The receptors stem from a person between 18 and 69 years old in good health. CDR3s include the opening cysteine and the closing phenylalanine or tryptophan. Each record gives: D gene, V gene, CDR3 length, clone size, J gene, CDR3 protein, CDR3 DNA. A D gene is named only where the DNA matches it firmly. A row's size may be missing; if present it is once, few, many or a size class.

TRBD1	TRBV28	15	.	TRBJ1-1	CASSLGIRGGTEAFF	TGTGCCAGCAGTTTGGGAATCAGGGGGGGCACTGAAGCTTTCTTT
.	TRBV9	12	.	TRBJ2-1	CASSAAYNEQFF	TGTGCCAGCTCGGCGGCGTACAATGAGCAGTTCTTC
.	TRBV5-1	16	.	TRBJ1-2	CASSLGEYQGHYGYTF	TGCGCCAGCAGCTTGGGGGAGTACCAGGGCCACTATGGCTACACCTTC
.	TRBV7-2	14	.	TRBJ2-7	CATSGADDSYEQYF	TGTGCCACCTCGGGAGCGGATGATTCCTACGAGCAGTACTTC
TRBD2	TRBV6-4	17	.	TRBJ2-1	CASSRPLAGAHYNEQFF	TGTGCCAGCAGCAGACCTTTAGCGGGAGCTCACTACAATGAGCAGTTCTTC
.	TRBV10-3	13	.	TRBJ1-1	CAISEGGNTEAFF	TGTGCCATCAGTGAAGGTGGGAACACTGAAGCTTTCTTT
.	TRBV4-1	15	.	TRBJ2-5	CASTTTTGIQETQYF	TGCGCCAGCACCACCACCACGGGGATCCAAGAGACCCAGTACTTC
.	TRBV4-2	15	.	TRBJ1-2	CASSQDVPGRVGYTF	TGTGCCAGCAGCCAAGACGTGCCCGGGCGCGTGGGCTACACCTTC
.	TRBV4-2	14	.	TRBJ1-4	CASSGLRDSLKLFF	TGTGCCAGCAGCGGACTGCGGGACTCTTTAAAACTGTTTTTT
.	TRBV27	13	few	TRBJ1-2	CASSSRTDYRYTF	TGTGCCAGCAGTTCCCGGACCGACTATCGCTACACCTTC
.	TRBV5-1	15	.	TRBJ1-1	CASSAGGERAPEAFF	TGCGCCAGCAGCGCTGGGGGGGAGAGGGCGCCTGAAGCTTTCTTT
.	TRBV28	13	.	TRBJ2-2	CASSLRIPGELFF	TGTGCCAGCAGTCTCCGAATACCCGGGGAGCTGTTTTTT
.	TRBV9	14	.	TRBJ1-1	CASSVGGWSTEAFF	TGTGCCAGCAGCGTCGGGGGCTGGAGCACTGAAGCTTTCTTT
TRBD1	TRBV28	13	.	TRBJ2-7	CASKQDRDHEQYF	TGTGCCAGCAAACAGGACAGGGACCACGAGCAGTACTTC
TRBD1	TRBV7-6	17	.	TRBJ1-1	CASSLVLPGQANTEAFF	TGTGCCAGCAGCTTAGTGCTTCCGGGACAGGCTAACACTGAAGCTTTCTTT
TRBD1	TRBV5-1	14	.	TRBJ1-5	CASSQGTGLQPQHF	TGCGCCAGCAGCCAAGGGACAGGCTTGCAGCCCCAGCATTTT
.	TRBV9	13	.	TRBJ1-2	CASPRGRNYGYTF	TGTGCCAGCCCGAGGGGCCGAAACTATGGCTACACCTTC
.	TRBV4-1	15	.	TRBJ1-3	CASSQDPGSGNTIYF	TGCGCCAGCAGCCAAGATCCAGGATCTGGAAACACCATATATTTT
TRBD1	TRBV27	14	.	TRBJ1-5	CASSFSQGNQPQHF	TGTGCCAGCAGTTTCTCACAGGGGAATCAGCCCCAGCATTTT
TRBD2	TRBV7-2	15	.	TRBJ2-7	CASSPGGAGDYEQYF	TGTGCCAGCAGCCCCGGGGGAGCGGGAGATTACGAGCAGTACTTC
.	TRBV11-3	13	.	TRBJ2-5	CASSLVRDGTQYF	TGTGCCAGCAGCTTAGTTCGGGATGGGACCCAGTACTTC
TRBD2	TRBV7-2	14	.	TRBJ2-5	CASSLGGSRETQYF	TGTGCCAGCAGCTTAGGCGGGAGTAGGGAGACCCAGTACTTC
.	TRBV5-1	14	.	TRBJ2-7	CASSFDTSSYEQYF	TGCGCCAGCAGCTTCGACACCTCGTCCTACGAGCAGTACTTC
.	TRBV5-6	18	.	TRBJ2-2	CASSPQTGLRDVTGELFF	TGTGCCAGCAGCCCCCAGACGGGCCTCCGGGATGTGACCGGGGAGCTGTTTTTT
TRBD1	TRBV19	16	.	TRBJ1-2	CASSAPGTGGNYGYTF	TGTGCCAGTAGTGCACCCGGGACAGGGGGCAACTATGGCTACACCTTC
.	TRBV7-3	13	.	TRBJ2-1	CASSLNTQNEQFF	TGTGCCAGCAGCTTAAATACACAGAATGAGCAGTTCTTC
.	TRBV18	13	once	TRBJ2-7	CASSPQPTDEQYF	TGTGCCAGCTCACCTCAGCCTACGGACGAGCAGTACTTC
TRBD2	TRBV7-3	16	.	TRBJ2-5	CASSLNPAGGPETQYF	TGTGCCAGCAGCTTAAATCCAGCGGGGGGGCCGGAGACCCAGTACTTC
.	TRBV27	12	.	TRBJ2-2	CASSRSPRELFF	TGTGCCAGCAGTCGTTCGCCCAGGGAGCTGTTTTTT